This TCR beta chain is drawn from a study of blood T cell repertoires in COVID-19. Study context: The United States, Italy and Spain supplied acute and convalescent COVID-19 samples. T cells, B-cell-depleted T cells, or PBMCs provided the cDNA or gDNA that served as material.

Methods used by the authors: Using reference gene primer amplification, nucleated cell counts were estimated. Sequencing used immunoSEQ multiplex PCR; TCRdb keeps in-frame clones, though not all of them. D and trimming come from the DNA, and the V and J calls and clone size come from that table. The sample consists of about 27,000 clones, 92% of them appearing once. This CDR3 comprises 15 residues. V gave up 1 base and J gave up 0 bases, with 7 bases separating them. Per the germline V gene, CDR1 is MGHRA and CDR2 is YSYEKL. The receptor's source is a human donor in a cohort sampled during active COVID-19. Sample: peripheral blood. The chain carries TRBV4-1 and TRBJ2-1, with D possibly matching TRBD2 (5 bases). CDR3 sequence reads: CASSQGGNSYNEQFF. CDR3 DNA sequence: TGCGCCAGCAGCCAAGGAGGGAACTCCTACAATGAGCAGTTCTTC.